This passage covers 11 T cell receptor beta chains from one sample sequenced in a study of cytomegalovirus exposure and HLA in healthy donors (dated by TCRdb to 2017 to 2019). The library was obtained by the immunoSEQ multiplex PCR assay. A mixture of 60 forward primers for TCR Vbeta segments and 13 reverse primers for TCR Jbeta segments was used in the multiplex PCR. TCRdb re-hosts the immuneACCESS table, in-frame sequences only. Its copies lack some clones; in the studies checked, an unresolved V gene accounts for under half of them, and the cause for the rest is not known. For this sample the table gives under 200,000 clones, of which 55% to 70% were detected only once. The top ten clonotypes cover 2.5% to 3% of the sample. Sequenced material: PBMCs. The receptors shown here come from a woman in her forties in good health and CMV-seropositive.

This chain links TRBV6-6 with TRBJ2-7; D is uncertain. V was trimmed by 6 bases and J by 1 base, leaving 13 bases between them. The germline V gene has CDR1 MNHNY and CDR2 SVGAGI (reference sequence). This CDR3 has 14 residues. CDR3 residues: CASSDVGSSYEQYF. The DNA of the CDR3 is TGTGCCAGCAGCGACGTGGGCAGTTCCTACGAGCAGTACTTC.

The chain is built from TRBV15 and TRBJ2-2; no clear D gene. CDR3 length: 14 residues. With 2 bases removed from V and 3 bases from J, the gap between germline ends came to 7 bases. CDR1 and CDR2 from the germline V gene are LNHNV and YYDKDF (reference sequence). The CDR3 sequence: CATSRPRDTGELFF. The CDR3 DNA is TGTGCCACCAGCAGACCTAGAGACACCGGGGAGCTGTTTTTT.

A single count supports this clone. Written as DNA, the CDR3 is TGTGCCAGCAGCGTCCGACAACTTAACTATGGCTACACCTTC. Translating it yields CASSVRQLNYGYTF. The J gene is TRBJ1-2, the V gene TRBV7-2; no clear D gene. Germline CDR1 is SGHTA and CDR2 is FQGNSA. The length of the CDR3 is 14 residues. Trimming pared 5 bases from V and 1 base from J, leaving 11 bases between.

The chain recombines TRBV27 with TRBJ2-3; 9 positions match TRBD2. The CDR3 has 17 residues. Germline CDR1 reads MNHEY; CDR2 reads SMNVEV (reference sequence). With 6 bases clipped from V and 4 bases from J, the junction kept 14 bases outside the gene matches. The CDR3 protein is CASSNYGAGGLPDTQYF. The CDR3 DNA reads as TGTGCCAGCAGCAATTACGGGGCGGGAGGGCTACCAGATACGCAGTATTTT.

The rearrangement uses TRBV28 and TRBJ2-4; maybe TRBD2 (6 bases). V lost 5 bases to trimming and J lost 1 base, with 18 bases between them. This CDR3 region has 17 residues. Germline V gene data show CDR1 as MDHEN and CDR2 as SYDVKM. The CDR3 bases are TGTGCCAGCAGTCCGACTAGTTCCAAGGTGGCCAAAAACATTCAGTACTTC. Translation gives CASSPTSSKVAKNIQYF.

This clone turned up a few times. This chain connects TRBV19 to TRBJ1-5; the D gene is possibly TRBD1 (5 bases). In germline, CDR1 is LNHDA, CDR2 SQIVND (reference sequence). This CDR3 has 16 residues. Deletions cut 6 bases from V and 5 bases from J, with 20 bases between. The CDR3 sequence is CASSEPSGTWDQPQHF. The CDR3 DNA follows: TGTGCCAGTAGCGAACCGAGCGGGACGTGGGATCAGCCCCAGCATTTT.

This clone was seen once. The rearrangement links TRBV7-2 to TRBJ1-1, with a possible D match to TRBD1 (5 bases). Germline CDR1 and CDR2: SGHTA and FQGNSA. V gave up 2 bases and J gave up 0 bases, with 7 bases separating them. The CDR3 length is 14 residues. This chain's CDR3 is CASSLQGLNTEAFF. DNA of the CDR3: TGTGCCAGCAGCTTACAGGGCCTGAACACTGAAGCTTTCTTT.

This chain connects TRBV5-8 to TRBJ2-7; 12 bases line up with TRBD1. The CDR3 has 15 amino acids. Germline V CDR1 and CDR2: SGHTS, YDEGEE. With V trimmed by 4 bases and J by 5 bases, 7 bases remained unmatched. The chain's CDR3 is CASSGPGQGANEQYF. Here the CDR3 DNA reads TGTGCCAGCAGCGGACCGGGACAGGGGGCGAACGAGCAGTACTTC.

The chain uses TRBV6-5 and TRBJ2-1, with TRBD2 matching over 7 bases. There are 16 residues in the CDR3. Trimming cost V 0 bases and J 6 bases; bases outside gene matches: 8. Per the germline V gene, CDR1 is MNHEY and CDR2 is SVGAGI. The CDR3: CASSYSKRTRRNEQFF. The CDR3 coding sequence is TGTGCCAGCAGTTACTCGAAAAGGACTAGGCGCAATGAGCAGTTCTTC.

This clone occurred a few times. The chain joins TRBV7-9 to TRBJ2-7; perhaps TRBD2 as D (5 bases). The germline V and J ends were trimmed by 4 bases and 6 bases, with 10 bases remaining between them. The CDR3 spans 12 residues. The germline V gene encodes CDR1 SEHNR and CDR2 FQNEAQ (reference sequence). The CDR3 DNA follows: TGTGCCAGCAGCTCGCATGGAGGCGAGCAGTACTTC. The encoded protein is CASSSHGGEQYF.

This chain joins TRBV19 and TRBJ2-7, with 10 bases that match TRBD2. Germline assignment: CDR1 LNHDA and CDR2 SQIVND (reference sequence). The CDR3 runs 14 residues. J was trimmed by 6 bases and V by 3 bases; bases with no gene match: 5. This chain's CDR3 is CASSISAGGREQYF. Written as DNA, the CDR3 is TGTGCCAGTAGTATCTCAGCGGGAGGGCGCGAGCAGTACTTC.